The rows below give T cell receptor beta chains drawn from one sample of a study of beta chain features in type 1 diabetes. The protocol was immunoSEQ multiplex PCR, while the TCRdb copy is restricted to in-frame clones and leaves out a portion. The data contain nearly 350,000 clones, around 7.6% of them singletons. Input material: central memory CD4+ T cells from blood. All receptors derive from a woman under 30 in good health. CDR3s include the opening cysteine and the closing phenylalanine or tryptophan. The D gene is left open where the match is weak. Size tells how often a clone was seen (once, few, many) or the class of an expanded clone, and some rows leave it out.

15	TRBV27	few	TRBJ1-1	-	TGTGCCAGCAGTTTAGGTCTCCCTGGGAACACTGAAGCTTTCTTT	CASSLGLPGNTEAFF
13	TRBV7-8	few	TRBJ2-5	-	TGTGCCAGCAGCTTAAACGGTGATGGTCCCCAGTACTTC	CASSLNGDGPQYF
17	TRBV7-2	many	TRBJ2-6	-	TGTGCCAGCAGCGACTCCCTCACGGCCTCTGGGGCCAACGTCCTGACTTTC	CASSDSLTASGANVLTF
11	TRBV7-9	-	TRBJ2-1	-	TGTGCCAGCAGCTTCGAGAATGAGCAGTTCTTC	CASSFENEQFF
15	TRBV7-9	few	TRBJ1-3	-	TGTGCCAGCAGCTTAGTTGGTATAGCTGGAAACACCATATATTTT	CASSLVGIAGNTIYF
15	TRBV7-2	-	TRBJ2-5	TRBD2	TGTGCCAGCAGCTTATCTCCGAGGGGAGGGGAGACCCAGTACTTC	CASSLSPRGGETQYF
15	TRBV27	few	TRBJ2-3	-	TGTGCCAGCAGTTTATTTGGTTCGGGCACAGATACGCAGTATTTT	CASSLFGSGTDTQYF
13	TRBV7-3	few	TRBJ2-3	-	TGTGCCAGCAGCTTACTTAGCACAGATACGCAGTATTTT	CASSLLSTDTQYF
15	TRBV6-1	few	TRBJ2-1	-	TGTGCCAGCAGTAGACCTGAGGGTTATGACAATGAGCAGTTCTTC	CASSRPEGYDNEQFF
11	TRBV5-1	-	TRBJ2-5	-	TGCGCCAGCAGCTTGTTAGAGACCCAGTACTTC	CASSLLETQYF
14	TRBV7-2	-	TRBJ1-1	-	TGTGCCAGCAGCTCTAGGTGGGGAGACACTGAAGCTTTCTTT	CASSSRWGDTEAFF
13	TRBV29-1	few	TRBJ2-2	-	TGCAGCGTTGAGCCCACACGAACCGGGGAGCTGTTTTTT	CSVEPTRTGELFF
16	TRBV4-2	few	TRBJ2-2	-	TGTGCCAGCAGCCCGAGCGCCCTAGCGAACACCGGGGAGCTGTTTTTT	CASSPSALANTGELFF
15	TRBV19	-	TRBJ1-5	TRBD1	TGTGCCAGTAGTATAATCCGGACAGGGGTTCAGCCCCAGCATTTT	CASSIIRTGVQPQHF
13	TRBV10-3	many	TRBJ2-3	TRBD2	TGTGCCATGGGAGCGGGAGGGCCAGATACGCAGTATTTT	CAMGAGGPDTQYF
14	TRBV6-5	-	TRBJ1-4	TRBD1	TGTGCCAGCAGTTGGGACAGAGAGAATGAAAAACTGTTTTTT	CASSWDRENEKLFF
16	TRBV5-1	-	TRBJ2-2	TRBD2	TGCGCCAGCAGCTTGGGTAGCGGCGGGAGCATCGGGGAGCTGTTTTTT	CASSLGSGGSIGELFF
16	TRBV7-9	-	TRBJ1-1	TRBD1	TGTGCCAGCAGCCGACAGGGGTCGATGGCGAACACTGAAGCTTTCTTT	CASSRQGSMANTEAFF